This TCR beta chain was identified in a study of beta chain features in type 1 diabetes. Study-level information: Healthy donors and patients showed comparable age, gender and cell yields.

This clone was counted between two and nine times. Its specificity is not known. The study, taken as a whole, reports: Shorter TCRB CDR3s, moderately but significantly so, were found in Type 1 diabetes patients in all four CD4+ subsets. Patients' naive, central memory and regulatory TCRB repertoires appeared more alike than those of healthy donors.

Expressed TCRB transcripts got sequenced, as all isolated RNA was reverse transcribed. Sequenced by immunoSEQ multiplex PCR; TCRdb stores in-frame clones only, minus some. Of some 250,000 clones listed, approximately 14% are singletons. The CDR3 length is 16 residues. V was trimmed by 2 bases and J by 0 bases, leaving 13 bases between them. In germline, CDR1 is SGHTA, CDR2 FQGNSA. The chain employs TRBV7-2 and TRBJ2-5; D perhaps matches TRBD1 (5 bases). Sequencing was carried out using naive CD4+ T cells from blood. This receptor was taken from a man aged 30 to 39 with type 1 diabetes. The CDR3 DNA is TGTGCCAGCAGCTTAACGGCAGGACAAAACCAAGAGACCCAGTACTTC. Residues: CASSLTAGQNQETQYF.